What follows are 25 T cell receptor beta chains derived from one specimen sequenced in a study of shared clonotypes between healthy human individuals. The protocol was immunoSEQ multiplex PCR, while the TCRdb copy is restricted to in-frame clones and leaves out a portion. This sample carries some 500,000 clones, around 95% of them seen once, and the ten largest clones take approximately 0.06%. The sequencing sample was made of naive CD4+ T cells sorted from blood. Subset meaning: CD45RA+ positively selected. The receptors here all came from a woman younger than 45 in good health.

As concerns this clone: Its ends do not fully match the called genes, so a read error is possible. This chain uses TRBV5-4 with TRBJ2-7; TRBD2 matches at 12 bases. The germline CDR1 and CDR2 sequences are SGHNT and YYREEE (reference sequence). The CDR3 is 16 residues long. CDR3 nucleotide sequence: TGTGCCAGCAGCCCGAGGACTAGCGGGACCTCCAACGAGCAGTACTTC. Translated: CASSPRTSGTSNEQYF.

V is TRBV28 and J is TRBJ2-3; D ambiguous. Germline values: CDR1 MDHEN, CDR2 SYDVKM. Trimming shortened V by 5 bases and J by 2 bases, and 14 bases separated the two germline ends. CDR3 length: 15 residues. As DNA, the CDR3 is TGTGCCAGCAGTGGTTTCCCAGCCCACACAGATACGCAGTATTTT. The encoded protein is CASSGFPAHTDTQYF.

V gene TRBV28 combines with J gene TRBJ2-5; 10 bases line up with TRBD2. The J call may be mistaken, given a closer DNA end match to TRBJ2-7. CDR3 length: 14 amino acids. The germline V gene has CDR1 MDHEN and CDR2 SYDVKM. The CDR3 spells CASSTPSGRYEQYF. CDR3 nucleotide sequence: TGTGCCAGCAGTACCCCTAGCGGGAGATACGAGCAGTACTTC.

This chain links TRBV27 with TRBJ1-2; a possible D gene is TRBD1 (5 bases). CDR3 size: 17 residues. V was trimmed by 8 bases and J by 5 bases, leaving 27 bases between them. From germline, CDR1 is MNHEY and CDR2 SMNVEV (reference sequence). The DNA of the CDR3 is TGTGCCAGCGGCCTTTGGGTCGGGAAAGGGGTAGAGTATGGCTACACCTTC. It translates to CASGLWVGKGVEYGYTF.

The DNA for the CDR3 is TGTGCCAGTAGTCCGGGACAGGGAGTCACCGGGGAGCTGTTTTTT. Its protein is CASSPGQGVTGELFF. V gene TRBV19 combines with J gene TRBJ2-2; TRBD1 matches at 9 bases. CDR3 length: 15 amino acids. V lost 5 bases, J lost 4 bases, and 5 bases stayed unmatched. Germline assignment: CDR1 LNHDA and CDR2 SQIVND (reference sequence). The full variable domain, rest sourced from reference TRBV19 and TRBJ2-2, is DGGITQSPKYLFRKEGQNVTLSCEQNLNHDAMYWYRQDPGQGLRLIYYSQIVNDFQKGDIAEGYSVSREKKESFPLTVTSAQKNPTAFYLCASSPGQGVTGELFFGEGSRLTVL.

The V and J genes are TRBV7-9 and TRBJ2-3, with D possibly being TRBD2 (6 bases). Trimming pared 5 bases from V and 0 bases from J, leaving 9 bases between. CDR1 SEHNR and CDR2 FQNEAQ come from the germline V gene (reference sequence). The CDR3 spans 14 residues. CDR3 sequence: CASSPRGSTDTQYF. DNA for the CDR3: TGTGCCAGCAGCCCGCGGGGCAGCACAGATACGCAGTATTTT.

The J gene is TRBJ1-4, the V gene TRBV29-1; 8 positions agree with TRBD1. V lost 4 bases to trimming and J lost 6 bases; unmatched junction nucleotides: 7. CDR3 length: 14 amino acids. CDR1 and CDR2 from the germline V gene are SQVTM and ANQGSEA. This CDR3 is CSVGRGRQDEKLFF. CDR3 nucleotides: TGCAGCGTTGGCAGGGGGCGGCAAGATGAAAAACTGTTTTTT. Filled out from reference TRBV29-1 and TRBJ1-4, the complete variable domain reads SAVISQKPSRDICQRGTSLTIQCQVDSQVTMMFWYRQQPGQSLTLIATANQGSEATYESGFVIDKFPISRPNLTFSTLTVSNMSPEDSSIYLCSVGRGRQDEKLFFGSGTQLSVL.

This chain uses TRBV28 with TRBJ2-5; the D gene could be TRBD1 or TRBD2 (5 bases each). The CDR3 is made up of 16 amino acids. Germline V gene data show CDR1 as MDHEN and CDR2 as SYDVKM. The V gene lost 6 bases and the J gene lost 3 bases, with 20 bases spanning the gap. In DNA, the CDR3 is TGTGCCAGCAGACTCTCCGCCGGGACGAATGAAGAGACCCAGTACTTC. The encoded protein is CASRLSAGTNEETQYF.

The rearrangement uses TRBV6-5 and TRBJ2-7; no clear D gene. This CDR3 is built from 13 residues. Trimming removed 7 bases at V and 4 bases at J, with 14 bases between. Germline V gives CDR1 MNHEY, CDR2 SVGAGI. CDR3 residues: CASKDPTEYEQYF. The CDR3 bases are TGTGCCAGCAAAGATCCAACGGAATACGAGCAGTACTTC.

The chain links TRBV6-1 to TRBJ2-4; TRBD1 agrees at 7 bases. CDR3 length: 15 amino acids. V trimming: 5 bases; J trimming: 1 base; junction bases outside the gene matches: 5. The germline gives CDR1 MNHNS, CDR2 SASEGT. This CDR3 is CASSPTGLAKNIQYF. DNA for the CDR3: TGTGCCAGCAGTCCGACAGGGCTTGCCAAAAACATTCAGTACTTC.

The rearrangement uses TRBV6-1 and TRBJ2-6; unclear D gene. The CDR3 extends over 15 amino acids. The V and J ends lost 2 bases and 2 bases respectively, with 7 bases between them. The germline CDR1 and CDR2 sequences are MNHNS and SASEGT. The CDR3 here is CASSELWTGANVLTF. CDR3 DNA sequence: TGTGCCAGCAGTGAACTCTGGACTGGGGCCAACGTCCTGACTTTC.

The chain is built from TRBV15 and TRBJ2-3; 8 bases align to TRBD2. V lost 0 bases to trimming and J lost 1 base; unmatched junction nucleotides: 6. Germline V gene lookup returns CDR1 LNHNV and CDR2 YYDKDF (reference sequence). The CDR3 extends over 17 amino acids. CDR3 DNA: TGTGCCACCAGCAGAGATCGATCAGCGGGAGGCACAGATACGCAGTATTTT. This codes for CATSRDRSAGGTDTQYF. Full variable domain (outside the CDR3, taken from reference TRBV15 and TRBJ2-3): DAMVIQNPRYQVTQFGKPVTLSCSQTLNHNVMYWYQQKSSQAPKLLFHYYDKDFNNEADTPDNFQSRRPNTSFCFLDIRSPGLGDTAMYLCATSRDRSAGGTDTQYFGPGTRLTVL.

The rearrangement links TRBV2 to TRBJ2-3; TRBD1 aligns across 8 bases. The germline CDR1 and CDR2 sequences are SNHLY and FYNNEI. Germline trimming cut 11 bases from V and 1 base from J; bases unmatched to any gene: 11. The CDR3 is 15 amino acids. CDR3 sequence (DNA): TGTGCCGGATCCGGACAGGGAGCGGGCACAGATACGCAGTATTTT. Translated: CAGSGQGAGTDTQYF.

The rearrangement links TRBV25-1 to TRBJ2-5, with a possible D match to TRBD2 (6 bases). The tail of the sequence fits TRBJ2-7 better, so the J call may be wrong. The CDR3 is 17 amino acids. The germline gives CDR1 MGHDK, CDR2 SYGVNS. The CDR3 here is CASSESHGGDISIEQYF. CDR3 in DNA: TGTGCCAGCAGTGAATCCCACGGGGGAGATATCAGCATCGAGCAGTACTTC.

The chain joins TRBV28 to TRBJ2-1; tentatively, D is TRBD2 (6 bases). Trimming cost V 3 bases and J 9 bases, with 12 bases left between them. CDR1 is MDHEN, CDR2 SYDVKM, per germline. The CDR3 has 13 residues. DNA for the CDR3: TGTGCCAGCAGTTTGGGCGGGATATTTGAGCAGTTCTTC. Translation gives CASSLGGIFEQFF.

The chain recombines TRBV25-1 with TRBJ1-2; D remains unclear. Trimming removed 3 bases from V and 4 bases from J, with 12 bases in between. This CDR3 has 14 residues. Germline CDR1 reads MGHDK; CDR2 reads SYGVNS. This chain's CDR3 is CASSDPVLGYGYTF. CDR3 nucleotide sequence: TGTGCCAGCAGTGACCCAGTTCTGGGCTATGGCTACACCTTC.

The rearrangement links TRBV28 to TRBJ2-2, with 9 bases fitting TRBD1. This CDR3 comprises 15 residues. The V gene end was trimmed by 6 bases and the J gene end by 4 bases; junction bases not matched to a gene: 6. Germline CDR1 and CDR2: MDHEN and SYDVKM. The CDR3 spells CASRDRGLFTGELFF. In nucleotides, the CDR3 is TGTGCCAGCAGAGACAGGGGGTTGTTCACCGGGGAGCTGTTTTTT.

This chain links TRBV7-9 with TRBJ1-2, with a weak D call TRBD1 (5 bases). V lost 5 bases and J lost 3, with 13 bases in between. The CDR3 runs to 14 residues. Germline V gene sequence: CDR1 SEHNR, CDR2 FQNEAQ (reference sequence). CDR3 loop: CASSPPGGYYGYTF. The CDR3 nucleotides are TGTGCCAGCAGCCCCCCCGGGGGATACTATGGCTACACCTTC.

The V gene is TRBV5-4, the J gene TRBJ2-5, with D tentatively TRBD1 (6 bases). The DNA matches TRBJ2-7 better at its end, which makes the J call doubtful. The CDR3 is 12 amino acids. Germline V gives CDR1 SGHNT, CDR2 YYREEE (reference sequence). CDR3 region: CASSLDRYEQYF. CDR3 sequence (DNA): TGTGCCAGCAGCCTCGACAGGTACGAGCAGTACTTC.

CDR3 sequence (DNA): TGTGCCAGCCTAGCGGGAGTTACCGGGGAGCTGTTTTTT. Its protein is CASLAGVTGELFF. J is TRBJ2-2 and V is TRBV28; 10 bases map to TRBD2. Germline CDR1 MDHEN, CDR2 SYDVKM. CDR3 length: 13 residues. V dropped 8 bases and J dropped 5; count of bases not matched to a gene: 2.

CDR3 region: CASSSGDRAGAEAFF. As DNA, the CDR3 is TGTGCCAGCAGTTCGGGCGACAGGGCTGGCGCTGAAGCTTTCTTT. V is TRBV28 and J is TRBJ1-1; TRBD1 aligns across 7 bases. The junction had 11 bases not matched to a gene; V was cut back by 4 bases and J by 6 bases. Germline CDR1 MDHEN, CDR2 SYDVKM. CDR3 length: 15 residues.

The chain employs TRBV13 and TRBJ2-4; maybe TRBD2 (5 bases). V shed 5 bases and J shed 6 bases, with 17 bases lying between them. This CDR3 contains 15 residues. From germline, CDR1 is PRHDT and CDR2 FYEKMQ (reference sequence). CDR3 DNA: TGTGCCAGCAGCGTATCGAGGGCCTTCGGAAACATTCAGTACTTC. Translating it yields CASSVSRAFGNIQYF. Based on the CDR3 plus reference TRBV13 and TRBJ2-4, the full variable domain is AAGVIQSPRHLIKEKRETATLKCYPIPRHDTVYWYQQGPGQDPQFLISFYEKMQSDKGSIPDRFSAQQFSDYHSELNMSSLELGDSALYFCASSVSRAFGNIQYFGAGTRLSVL.

Note on this clone: Other nucleotide sequences from this sample produce the same CDR3. V and J are TRBV18 and TRBJ2-7, with 7 bases aligning to TRBD1. CDR3 length: 14 amino acids. The ends lost 3 bases at V and 0 bases at J; junction bases unmatched: 2. The germline CDR1 and CDR2 sequences are KGHSH and LQKENI. The CDR3 is CASSPRDSSYEQYF. The CDR3 bases are TGTGCCAGCTCACCCCGGGACAGCTCCTACGAGCAGTACTTC.

The chain links TRBV28 to TRBJ1-1, with D tentatively TRBD1 (6 bases). The CDR3 is 11 amino acids. V lost 10 bases and J lost 2, with 8 bases in between. Germline CDR1 is MDHEN and CDR2 is SYDVKM. The CDR3 region is CAIRGNTEAFF. The DNA of the CDR3 is TGTGCCATCAGGGGAAACACTGAAGCTTTCTTT.

The genes are TRBV5-1 and TRBJ2-6; possible D gene TRBD1, 5 bases. This CDR3 is 16 amino acids long. Germline loops: CDR1 SGHRS, CDR2 YFSETQ. The germline V and J ends were trimmed by 0 bases and 1 base, with 8 bases remaining between them. The CDR3 DNA reads TGCGCCAGCAGCTTGGGCTGGACATCTGGGGCCAACGTCCTGACTTTC. It encodes CASSLGWTSGANVLTF.